Listed below are T cell receptor beta chains from one sample, sequenced in a study of response to subunit inactivated influenza vaccine. TCRdb re-derived calls from the RT-PCR reads in MiXCR, one entry per CDR3 protein. This sample carries 200,000 to 250,000 distinct CDR3 sequences, approximately 12% of them seen once, and the ten largest clones take about 8%. The specimen comprised non-naive T cells sorted from PBMCs, sampled 14 days before vaccination. The receptors shown here come from a man in his fifties or sixties who received an inactivated influenza vaccine. Both conserved end residues are part of each CDR3. Each record gives: V gene, J gene, clone size, D gene, CDR3 protein, CDR3 DNA. A D gene is named only where the DNA matches it firmly. The size field is filled for only some rows; it gives once, few, many or a size class.

TRBV4-3	TRBJ2-4	few	-	CASSLGGGQNIQYF	TGCGCCAGCAGCCTAGGGGGAGGTCAAAACATTCAGTACTTC
TRBV28	TRBJ2-6	-	TRBD1	CASSLTGQGRANVLTF	TGTGCCAGCAGCCTCACCGGACAGGGAAGGGCCAACGTCCTGACTTTC
TRBV7-2	TRBJ2-7	-	TRBD2	CASSLGTSSSSEQYF	TGTGCCAGCAGCTTAGGGACTAGCTCATCCTCCGAGCAGTACTTC
TRBV14	TRBJ2-2	few	-	CASAALFTGELFF	TGTGCCAGCGCGGCGCTTTTCACCGGGGAGCTGTTTTTT
TRBV5-5	TRBJ2-2	few	-	CASRSQIESTGELFF	TGTGCCAGCAGGTCCCAAATCGAGAGTACCGGGGAGCTGTTTTTT
TRBV7-9	TRBJ2-7	-	-	CASSPMYTGDEQYF	TGTGCCAGCAGCCCCATGTACACGGGGGATGAGCAGTACTTC
TRBV9	TRBJ2-1	-	TRBD1	CASSVGSQGRGNDEQFF	TGTGCCAGCAGCGTAGGATCCCAGGGCAGGGGGAATGATGAGCAGTTCTTC
TRBV6-6	TRBJ2-7	few	-	CASSYGLNYEQYF	TGTGCCAGCAGTTACGGGCTAAACTACGAGCAGTACTTC
TRBV4-1	TRBJ2-7	-	TRBD1	CASSPLIGGSQYF	TGCGCCAGCAGCCCCCTTATAGGGGGCTCCCAGTACTTC
TRBV6-2/TRBV6-3	TRBJ2-7	few	TRBD2	CASSYSRREEGRYEQYF	TGTGCCAGCAGTTACTCCAGGCGGGAGGAGGGCCGCTACGAGCAGTACTTC
TRBV6-2/TRBV6-3	TRBJ2-7	many	-	CASSLSRYEQYF	TGTGCCAGCAGTTTAAGTCGGTACGAGCAGTACTTC
TRBV6-5	TRBJ2-7	few	-	CASSYLGSVRVYEQYF	TGTGCCAGCAGTTACTTAGGCAGCGTAAGGGTCTACGAGCAGTACTTC
TRBV29-1	TRBJ2-1	few	-	CSVEASYNEQFF	TGCAGCGTGGAAGCTAGCTACAATGAGCAGTTCTTC
TRBV18	TRBJ2-7	few	-	CASSHPGTEYYEQYF	TGTGCCAGCTCACATCCCGGGACGGAATACTACGAGCAGTACTTC
TRBV12-5	TRBJ2-1	few	-	CASGTSGYNEQFF	TGTGCTAGTGGCACGAGCGGATACAATGAGCAGTTCTTC
TRBV7-2	TRBJ2-3	few	-	CASSYGLTTDTQYF	TGTGCCAGCAGCTACGGGTTAACCACAGATACGCAGTATTTT
TRBV5-1	TRBJ1-6	many	-	CASSEGVYNSPLHF	TGCGCCAGCAGTGAAGGGGTCTATAATTCACCCCTCCACTTT
TRBV9	TRBJ2-3	few	-	CASSLDGKGTDTQYF	TGTGCCAGCAGCCTGGACGGTAAAGGCACAGATACGCAGTATTTT
TRBV6-5	TRBJ2-1	-	TRBD2	CASSSPGLAGHNEQFF	TGTGCCAGCAGTTCCCCGGGACTAGCGGGTCACAATGAGCAGTTCTTC
TRBV4-2	TRBJ2-2	few	-	CASSQPRGNTGELFF	TGTGCCAGCAGCCAACCCCGCGGCAACACCGGGGAGCTGTTTTTT
TRBV6-1	TRBJ2-7	-	-	CASNNRSPDYEQYF	TGTGCCAGCAACAACAGGTCCCCCGACTACGAGCAGTACTTC
TRBV18	TRBJ2-2	few	-	CASSPGQNTGELFF	TGTGCCAGCTCACCGGGACAGAACACCGGGGAGCTGTTTTTT
TRBV20-1	TRBJ1-5	-	-	CSARTGDSNQPQHF	TGCAGTGCTCGGACCGGCGATAGCAATCAGCCCCAGCATTTT
TRBV29-1	TRBJ2-1	-	-	CSVPGGRGYEQFF	TGCAGCGTCCCGGGGGGCCGAGGCTATGAGCAGTTCTTC
TRBV6-1	TRBJ2-5	few	TRBD2	CATTRLAGVQETQYF	TGTGCCACTACGAGACTAGCGGGGGTACAAGAGACCCAGTACTTC
TRBV7-8	TRBJ1-2	few	-	CASSSKASTDFYGYTF	TGTGCCAGCAGCTCGAAGGCCTCGACCGACTTCTATGGCTACACCTTC
TRBV28	TRBJ2-1	-	TRBD2	CASSSMPGLAGGNEQFF	TGTGCCAGCAGTTCTATGCCGGGACTAGCGGGGGGGAATGAGCAGTTCTTC
TRBV7-2	TRBJ2-1	-	-	CASSSPGLNEQFF	TGTGCCAGCAGTAGCCCAGGCCTCAATGAGCAGTTCTTC
TRBV5-1	TRBJ2-5	few	TRBD1	CASCEPGGKQTQYF	TGCGCCAGCTGCGAGCCAGGGGGCAAGCAGACCCAGTACTTC
TRBV6-2/TRBV6-3	TRBJ2-1	-	-	CASSYTLVGMNEQFF	TGTGCCAGCAGTTACACCCTAGTAGGGATGAATGAGCAGTTCTTC
TRBV12-3/TRBV12-4	TRBJ1-1	few	-	CASIGFAANTEAFF	TGTGCCAGCATCGGTTTCGCCGCTAACACTGAAGCTTTCTTT
TRBV4-1	TRBJ2-3	few	-	CASSLTQRDTQYF	TGCGCCAGCAGCCTAACCCAGAGAGATACGCAGTATTTT